Here is one T cell receptor (beta chain) with its context. The antigen is undetermined. These data originate in a study of blood T cells in healthy people across ages. Study-wide results and caveats: With donor CMV status unknown, expanded clonotype changes were possibly confounded. Age brought a roughly linear fall in TCR beta diversity measured per million T cells.

Primed by a sample-barcoded 5' primer and a J-beta primer mix, a second PCR proceeded for about 7 to 11 cycles. TCRdb re-analysed the 5' RACE reads in MiXCR, keeping a single row per CDR3 protein. The sample has around 800,000 distinct CDR3 sequences, about 62% seen once. Per the germline V gene, CDR1 is MGHRA and CDR2 is YSYEKL. The CDR3 consists of 16 residues. Trimming removed 2 bases from V and 3 bases from J, with 16 bases in between. V gene TRBV4-1 combines with J gene TRBJ2-5, with no clear D. The sequenced material came from blood. This TCR derives from a man aged 30-40 years in good health. CDR3 loop: CASSQTSDWNEETQYF. As DNA, the CDR3 is TGCGCCAGCAGCCAAACCTCTGACTGGAACGAAGAGACCCAGTACTTC.